Shown below are 30 T cell receptor beta chains from a single sample sequenced in a study of CD8 T cells in ankylosing spondylitis. These receptors lack a known antigen. TCRdb redid the calling of the 5' RACE reads with MiXCR, one entry per CDR3 protein. Of fewer than 500,000 distinct CDR3 sequences in the sample, roughly 27% were seen once. Study observations and caveats: In ankylosing spondylitis blood, a motif of eight highly homologous TCR beta variants appeared characteristic.

The sequencing sample was made of blood, either unsorted or a sorted T cell fraction (not recorded which). The receptor set was obtained from a male donor with ankylosing spondylitis.

This chain joins TRBV15 and TRBJ1-2, with D maybe TRBD1 (5 bases). CDR3 length: 14 amino acids. Germline lookup yields CDR1 LNHNV and CDR2 YYDKDF (reference sequence). V lost 1 base, J lost 6 bases, and 12 bases lay in between. Here the CDR3 reads CATSRVVQADGYTF. The CDR3 region has the DNA TGTGCCACCAGCAGAGTGGTACAGGCTGATGGCTACACCTTC.

This chain links TRBV18 with TRBJ1-1, with a tentative D call TRBD1 (6 bases). The CDR3 consists of 13 residues. Germline CDR1 is KGHSH and CDR2 is LQKENI. V dropped 8 bases and J dropped 1 base, with 11 bases sitting between them. CDR3 coding DNA: TGTGCCAGCCAGGGACAAACGAACACTGAAGCTTTCTTT. As protein: CASQGQTNTEAFF. The whole variable domain, filled in from reference TRBV18 and TRBJ1-1, reads NAGVMQNPRHLVRRRGQEARLRCSPMKGHSHVYWYRQLPEEGLKFMVYLQKENIIDESGMPKERFSAEFPKEGPSILRIQQVVRGDSAAYFCASQGQTNTEAFFGQGTRLTVV.

The chain combines TRBV12-3 or TRBV12-4 with TRBJ2-1; TRBD2 matches at 8 bases. CDR3 length equals 20 residues. V shed 7 bases and J 7 bases; nucleotides not matched to a gene: 27. DNA for the CDR3: TGTGCCAGCACCACCCCAGGGTTGTTAGCGGGACGCTATCGGTTGAATGAGCAGTTCTTC. Protein sequence: CASTTPGLLAGRYRLNEQFF.

This clonotype was picked up one time. The chain is built from TRBV13 and TRBJ2-7; maybe TRBD1 (6 bases). The CDR3 consists of 18 residues. V lost 5 bases and J lost 3, with 26 bases in between. Germline V lookup: CDR1 PRHDT, CDR2 FYEKMQ (reference sequence). CDR3 in DNA: TGTGCCAGCAGCCCCCGGACAGTCCCCTCCAAATACTACTACGAGCAGTACTTC. Amino acid sequence: CASSPRTVPSKYYYEQYF.

The chain recombines TRBV5-1 with TRBJ1-1, with 12 bases identical to TRBD1. CDR1 SGHRS and CDR2 YFSETQ come from the germline V gene. This CDR3 is 13 amino acids long. The V and J ends lost 3 bases and 8 bases, in that order; junction bases with no gene match: 2. For the CDR3, the DNA is TGCGCCAGCAGCTCGGGACAGGGGGCAGAAGCTTTCTTT. Translation gives CASSSGQGAEAFF.

The chain uses TRBV6-1 and TRBJ2-4; 7 bases are shared with TRBD1. The CDR3 is made up of 16 amino acids. V shed 5 bases, J shed 0 bases, and the junction held 7 bases outside the gene matches. Germline-derived CDR1 and CDR2 are MNHNS and SASEGT. The CDR3 DNA follows: TGTGCCAGCAGTATCCGACAGGGATTAGCCAAAAACATTCAGTACTTC. It specifies CASSIRQGLAKNIQYF.

The chain combines TRBV21-1 with TRBJ1-5; the table assigns TRBD1, which was not confirmed against the DNA. TRBV21-1 is assigned pseudogene status. The CDR3 consists of 15 residues. The CDR3 DNA follows: TGTGCCAGCAGCCCCCGAGGACAGGATAATCAGCCCCAGCATTTT. Protein sequence: CASSPRGQDNQPQHF.

V and J are TRBV4-2 and TRBJ2-7, with D tentatively TRBD2 (6 bases). Trimming shortened V by 4 bases and J by 1 base, and 11 bases separated the two germline ends. Germline lookup yields CDR1 LGHNA and CDR2 YNFKEQ. The CDR3 extends over 14 amino acids. The CDR3 protein is CASSPRDQSYEQYF. CDR3 sequence (DNA): TGTGCCAGCAGCCCGCGGGATCAGTCCTACGAGCAGTACTTC.

The chain joins TRBV18 to TRBJ2-1; D gene ambiguous. The length of the CDR3 is 18 residues. The germline V and J ends were trimmed by 3 bases and 3 bases, with 21 bases remaining between them. Germline lookup yields CDR1 KGHSH and CDR2 LQKENI. In nucleotides, the CDR3 is TGTGCCAGCTCACCTTTGTTTAACTCCCAAGGAAACTACAATGAGCAGTTCTTC. Its translation is CASSPLFNSQGNYNEQFF.

At least ten counts were recorded for this clonotype. The chain couples TRBV20-1 to TRBJ1-1, with a tentative D call TRBD1 (6 bases). Germline V lookup: CDR1 DFQATT, CDR2 SNEGSKA (reference sequence). CDR3 length: 13 amino acids. Trimming left V 7 bases short and J 6 bases short, with 18 bases between. CDR3 sequence (DNA): TGCAGTGTTCGGAGAGGCAGGGGAGCTGAAGCTTTCTTT. The encoded protein is CSVRRGRGAEAFF.

In this sample, this clonotype turned up a few times. This chain joins TRBV29-1 and TRBJ2-1; tentative D call: TRBD2 (6 bases). CDR3 length: 16 amino acids. Deletions cut 0 bases from V and 3 bases from J, with 15 bases between. The germline gives CDR1 SQVTM, CDR2 ANQGSEA. The DNA of the CDR3 is TGCAGCGTTGAAGATATCTCGGGACTCGACTACAATGAGCAGTTCTTC. This codes for CSVEDISGLDYNEQFF.

This clonotype was recorded a few times. V and J are TRBV5-1 and TRBJ2-1; TRBD1 matches 9 bases. The CDR3 contains 17 residues. Trimming took 4 bases from V and 5 from J; bases not matched to a gene: 13. Germline-derived CDR1 and CDR2 are SGHRS and YFSETQ. Written as DNA, the CDR3 is TGCGCCAGCAGCGTCGGCAAGACCGGGACAGGGCACAATGAGCAGTTCTTC. Amino acids: CASSVGKTGTGHNEQFF.

Remarks on this clonotype: Its ends do not fully match the called genes, so a read error is possible. The V call is TRBV6-2 or TRBV6-3, the J call TRBJ2-7; D perhaps matches TRBD1 (6 bases). The CDR3 has 15 amino acids. The germline V gene has CDR1 MNHEY and CDR2 SVGEGT. The CDR3 loop reads CASSYYGTLSSEQYF. CDR3 nucleotides: TGTGCCAGCAGTTACTACGGGACACTCTCCTCCGAGCAGTACTTC.

V is TRBV6-4 and J is TRBJ1-5; D is unresolved. From germline, CDR1 is MRHNA and CDR2 SNTAGT. Trimming left V 6 bases short and J 7 bases short, with 4 bases between. This CDR3 contains 10 residues. CDR3 protein: CASRGQPQHF. For the CDR3, the DNA is TGTGCCAGCAGGGGCCAGCCCCAGCATTTT.

The chain recombines TRBV9 with TRBJ2-5; 12 nucleotides match TRBD2. The ends lost 2 bases at V and 6 bases at J; junction bases unmatched: 5. There are 15 residues in the CDR3. Germline values: CDR1 SGDLS, CDR2 YYNGEE. The CDR3 loop reads CASSVGLAGLQTQYF. CDR3 DNA sequence: TGTGCCAGCAGCGTGGGACTAGCGGGTTTACAGACCCAGTACTTC.

This clonotype was found many times. The chain joins TRBV5-1 to TRBJ2-7, with D possibly TRBD1 on 7 matching bases. The germline CDR1 and CDR2 sequences are SGHRS and YFSETQ. Trimming took 0 bases from V and 3 from J, leaving 13 bases between them. This CDR3 is 15 amino acids long. The CDR3: CASSLDQGGVYEQYV. The CDR3 bases are TGCGCCAGCAGCTTGGACCAGGGGGGTGTCTACGAGCAGTACGTC.

The V call is TRBV24-1, the J call TRBJ2-7, with D tentatively TRBD1 (7 bases). Trimming left V 1 base short and J 5 bases short, with 17 bases between. The CDR3 contains 16 residues. Germline V gene lookup returns CDR1 KGHDR and CDR2 SFDVKD. The CDR3 nucleotides read TGTGCCACCAGTGATTTCGCCCGGACAGGAGGGCACGAGCAGTACTTC. It is translated as CATSDFARTGGHEQYF.

The chain carries TRBV7-9 and TRBJ2-7; the match to TRBD2 covers 9 bases. V was clipped by 5 bases and J by 3 bases; unmatched bases: 14. Germline CDR1 and CDR2: SEHNR and FQNEAQ (reference sequence). CDR3 size: 17 residues. The CDR3 nucleotides are TGTGCCAGCAGCCTTGATGTGCTAGCGGGATCAAGCTACGAGCAGTACTTC. Translated, it gives CASSLDVLAGSSYEQYF. Looking up the rest from reference TRBV7-9 and TRBJ2-7 gives the full variable domain: DTGVSQNPRHKITKRGQNVTFRCDPISEHNRLYWYRQTLGQGPEFLTYFQNEAQLEKSRLLSDRFSAERPKGSFSTLEIQRTEQGDSAMYLCASSLDVLAGSSYEQYFGPGTRLTVT.

This clonotype was seen a handful of times. The rearrangement joins TRBV7-2 to TRBJ2-2; tentatively, D is TRBD1 (5 bases). The CDR3 extends over 16 amino acids. CDR1 is SGHTA and CDR2 is FQGNSA in the germline V gene. V was clipped by 3 bases and J by 0 bases, with 11 bases between them. CDR3 region: CASSFPPGTNTGELFF. The CDR3 DNA reads TGTGCCAGCAGCTTTCCGCCAGGGACGAACACCGGGGAGCTGTTTTTT.

This CDR3 is CASSFTLNTEAFF. In DNA form, the CDR3 reads TGCGCCAGCAGCTTTACCTTGAACACTGAAGCTTTCTTT. The chain couples TRBV5-1 to TRBJ1-1; no clear D gene. Trimming stripped 2 bases from V and 0 bases from J, with 5 bases between. Germline V gene sequence: CDR1 SGHRS, CDR2 YFSETQ. There are 13 residues in the CDR3.

This clonotype turned up a few times. V is TRBV29-1 and J is TRBJ2-2; 7 positions agree with TRBD1. J lost 6 bases, V lost 6 bases, and 7 bases had no gene match. The CDR3 sequence is 13 residues long. Germline CDR1 and CDR2: SQVTM and ANQGSEA. In DNA, the CDR3 is TGCAGCGTATTAACAGGGGCGGCCGGGGAGCTGTTTTTT. Protein sequence: CSVLTGAAGELFF.

The rearrangement links TRBV6-5 to TRBJ2-1; perhaps TRBD2 as D (6 bases). V lost 5 bases, J lost 4 bases, and 21 bases lay in between. From germline, CDR1 is MNHEY and CDR2 SVGAGI. The CDR3 has 17 residues. In DNA form, the CDR3 reads TGTGCCAGCAGTCACCCCCGTTGGGGGAGGCTATACAATGAGCAGTTCTTC. This translates into CASSHPRWGRLYNEQFF.

The table lists this clonotype with a few counts. The rearrangement links TRBV7-9 to TRBJ1-6; weak D call: TRBD1 (5 bases). V was pared by 5 bases and J by 7 bases, with 15 bases between. The CDR3 spans 15 residues. CDR1 SEHNR and CDR2 FQNEAQ come from the germline V gene (reference sequence). CDR3 nucleotides: TGTGCCAGCAGCATAATGTCGGACACAAATTCACCCCTCCACTTT. Its translation: CASSIMSDTNSPLHF.

The gene calls are TRBV10-2 and TRBJ2-2; no clear D gene. Trimming pared 2 bases from V and 0 bases from J, leaving 10 bases between. This CDR3 spans 16 amino acids. The V gene's germline CDR1 is WSHSY and CDR2 SAAADI. The CDR3 DNA is TGCGCCAGCAGTGAGCGGAAGGGTTCGAACACCGGGGAGCTGTTTTTT. Its protein product is CASSERKGSNTGELFF.

The chain carries TRBV18 and TRBJ2-5, with TRBD1 matching over 7 bases. J gave up 3 bases and V 1 base, and 5 bases lay outside the gene matches. There are 15 residues in the CDR3. Looked up from germline, CDR1 is KGHSH and CDR2 is LQKENI. The CDR3 spells CASSPRPDREETQYF. The CDR3 DNA reads TGTGCCAGCTCACCACGTCCTGACAGGGAAGAGACCCAGTACTTC.

V and J are TRBV5-6 and TRBJ1-1; D is perhaps TRBD1 (5 bases). The V gene's germline CDR1 is SGHDT and CDR2 YYEEEE. V dropped 2 bases and J dropped 5 bases, with 10 bases sitting between them. This CDR3 has 13 amino acids. CDR3 sequence reads: CASSFFGGTEAFF. The CDR3 nucleotides read TGTGCCAGCAGCTTTTTTGGGGGGACTGAAGCTTTCTTT.

In its sample, this clonotype was seen a few times. V is TRBV12-3 or TRBV12-4 and J is TRBJ2-7; TRBD2 matches at 8 bases. This CDR3 region has 12 residues. The J segment lost 5 bases and the V segment lost 8 bases, leaving 5 bases of the junction unmatched. As DNA, the CDR3 is TGTGCCAGCGAAGCGGGAGACGACGAGCAGTACTTC. Translated, it gives CASEAGDDEQYF.

This chain links TRBV6-1 with TRBJ2-3; TRBD2 matches at 9 bases. V shed 4 bases and J 3 bases; nucleotides not matched to a gene: 8. The CDR3 is 16 residues long. Germline CDR1 and CDR2: MNHNS and SASEGT. The CDR3 reads CASSGSSGIQTDTQYF. In DNA, the CDR3 is TGTGCCAGCAGTGGTTCTAGCGGGATACAAACAGATACGCAGTATTTT.

The sample holds a few counts of this clonotype. The chain links TRBV2 to TRBJ2-2, with 8 bases lining up with TRBD1. J gave up 1 base and V 10 bases, and 8 bases lay outside the gene matches. The CDR3 spans 15 residues. Germline CDR1 reads SNHLY; CDR2 reads FYNNEI. The CDR3 nucleotides are TGTGCCACCATCTTTGACAGGGGGAACACCGGGGAGCTGTTTTTT. It encodes CATIFDRGNTGELFF. The full variable domain, with the rest looked up from reference TRBV2 and TRBJ2-2, is EPEVTQTPSHQVTQMGQEVILRCVPISNHLYFYWYRQILGQKVEFLVSFYNNEISEKSEIFDDQFSVERPDGSNFTLKIRSTKLEDSAMYFCATIFDRGNTGELFFGEGSRLTVL.

This clonotype was seen more than once but under ten times. V gene TRBV24-1 combines with J gene TRBJ1-5; possibly TRBD1 for D (5 bases). The germline V gene has CDR1 KGHDR and CDR2 SFDVKD. V dropped 9 bases and J dropped 5 bases, with 16 bases sitting between them. The CDR3 has 14 residues. CDR3 bases: TGTGCCACCTCAGGGACCCAGCAGGATCAGCCCCAGCATTTT. This gives the protein CATSGTQQDQPQHF.